The entry that follows covers one T cell receptor (beta chain) sequence. As to time point: pretreatment peripheral blood. The number of samples from each patient was between 1 and 8, taken pretreatment and on-treatment. Sequenced by immunoSEQ multiplex PCR; TCRdb stores in-frame clones only, minus some. The table has around 100,000 clones, about 90% seen once; the top ten hold 1.5% to 2%. This record belongs to a study of PD-L1 blockade in urothelial cancer. On the study more broadly: Researchers looked at the blood 3 weeks (second dose) and 6 weeks after treatment began. Peripheral blood specimens exhibited a median yield of roughly 140,000 T cells.

This sample comprised PBMCs, obtained around atezolizumab (anti-PD-L1) treatment. The receptor's source is a man between 60 and 70 years old with urothelial cancer.

In nucleotides, the CDR3 is TGTGCCAGCAGCTTGGACAGGGGGAGGCTCTCCTACAATGAGCAGTTCTTC. Protein sequence: CASSLDRGRLSYNEQFF. The genes are TRBV5-8 and TRBJ2-1; TRBD1 matches at 8 bases. Per germline, CDR1 SGHTS and CDR2 YDEGEE. Germline trimming cut 0 bases from V and 0 bases from J; bases unmatched to any gene: 5. The CDR3 totals 17 residues.